This T cell receptor (beta chain) is from a study of Ad26.COV2.S vaccination and SARS-CoV-2 variants. This sample's treatment: roughly 20 received Ad26.COV2.S at low or high dose, single or two shots; several received placebo; per-sample allocation not given. Samples analyzed were those drawn on day 63 after the first vaccine or placebo injection. V lost 0 bases, J lost 13 bases, and 13 bases lay in between. This CDR3 is 12 amino acids long. Germline V gene lookup returns CDR1 GTSNPN and CDR2 SVGIG (reference sequence). Assay used: immunoSEQ multiplex PCR; TCRdb lists only in-frame clones, some missing. The table shows some 250,000 clones, with approximately 90% occurring only once.

This TCR was recovered from a person between 18 and 59 years old who received the Ad26.COV2.S COVID-19 vaccine or a placebo. This material consisted of peripheral blood, taken in a trial of Ad26.COV2.S vaccine versus placebo. J is TRBJ2-1 and V is TRBV30; D is possibly TRBD2 (6 bases). As DNA, the CDR3 is TGTGCCTGGAGTGTTGGCGGGGCCGCCCAGTTCTTC. It encodes CAWSVGGAAQFF.